The TCR beta chain described here comes from a study of control samples from healthy donors and cancer patients. Measured with immunoSEQ multiplex PCR; TCRdb has only the in-frame clones, and not every one. The sample lists about 120,000 clones; over 75% were seen once. The clonotype originates from a man aged 55 to 69 in good health. The sample was blood.

CDR3 region: CASFSGGGTQYF. The DNA of the CDR3 is TGTGCCAGTTTTAGCGGGGGCGGGACGCAGTATTTT. V and J are TRBV6-5 and TRBJ2-3; TRBD2 agrees at 9 bases. V shed 9 bases and J 9 bases; nucleotides not matched to a gene: 7. CDR1 is MNHEY, CDR2 SVGAGI, per germline. The CDR3 is made up of 12 amino acids.